Below are 8 T cell receptor beta chains sequenced from a single sample in a study of T cells in Graves' hyperthyroidism and ophthalmopathy. RNA transcripts served as the template for amplifying TCR beta CDR3 regions. First-round RT-PCR of the TCR CDR3 relied on the HTBI primer set. TCRdb reprocessed the multiplex PCR reads via MiXCR and lists one record per CDR3 protein. The sample has approximately 630,000 distinct CDR3 sequences, 15% to 20% seen once. What was sequenced was blood. Receptors originate from a woman in her thirties with Graves' hyperthyroidism.

This clonotype came up many times. The chain links TRBV27 to TRBJ1-6; D is unresolved. Per the germline V gene, CDR1 is MNHEY and CDR2 is SMNVEV (reference sequence). The CDR3 is made up of 12 amino acids. V was shortened by 1 base and J by 9 bases, with 4 bases between the two germline ends. The CDR3 coding sequence is TGTGCCAGCAGTTTATATGGTTCACCCCTCCACTTT. Residues: CASSLYGSPLHF.

The chain couples TRBV13 to TRBJ2-1; no clear D. This CDR3 is built from 13 residues. Trimming removed 4 bases from V and 9 bases from J, with 13 bases in between. Germline CDR1 PRHDT, CDR2 FYEKMQ (reference sequence). The CDR3 spells CASSSPVLIEQFF. The CDR3 nucleotides read TGTGCCAGCAGCTCCCCAGTTCTCATTGAGCAGTTCTTC.

This clonotype has only a few counts. This chain joins TRBV14 and TRBJ2-7, with TRBD2 as a possible D gene (5 bases). CDR1 is SGHDN, CDR2 FVKESK, per germline. Trimming cost V 1 base and J 3 bases, with 13 bases left between them. CDR3 length: 15 residues. CDR3 coding DNA: TGTGCCAGCAGCCAAGGAGGGCGCGTAAGCTACGAGCAGTACTTC. The encoded protein is CASSQGGRVSYEQYF. Full variable domain (rest looked up from reference TRBV14 and TRBJ2-7): EAGVTQFPSHSVIEKGQTVTLRCDPISGHDNLYWYRRVMGKEIKFLLHFVKESKQDESGMPNNRFLAERTGGTYSTLKVQPAELEDSGVYFCASSQGGRVSYEQYFGPGTRLTVT.

This clonotype was seen repeatedly, ten times or more. The CDR3 reads CATRTGGATDTQYF. The CDR3 DNA reads TGTGCCACCCGAACAGGGGGCGCGACAGATACGCAGTATTTT. The V and J genes are TRBV6-1 and TRBJ2-3, with 9 positions matching TRBD1. CDR3 size: 14 residues. Trimming removed 10 bases from V and 3 bases from J; junction bases left unmatched: 8. CDR1 and CDR2 from the germline V gene are MNHNS and SASEGT.

In this sample, this clonotype turned up once. Relative to the germline gene, one junction end is altered; a read error may explain this. This chain uses TRBV19 with TRBJ2-3; D is unclear. CDR3 length equals 13 residues. Germline V gene sequence: CDR1 LNHDA, CDR2 SQIVND (reference sequence). The CDR3 loop reads CTSSIDFTDTQYF. Written as DNA, the CDR3 is TGTACCAGTAGTATAGACTTCACAGATACGCAGTATTTT. The full variable domain, with the rest looked up from reference TRBV19 and TRBJ2-3, is DGGITQSPKYLFRKEGQNVTLSCEQNLNHDAMYWYRQDPGQGLRLIYYSQIVNDFQKGDIAEGYSVSREKKESFPLTVTSAQKNPTAFYLCTSSIDFTDTQYFGPGTRLTVL.

This chain uses TRBV9 with TRBJ2-1; D not certain. With 0 bases removed from V and 2 bases from J, the gap between germline ends came to 6 bases. Germline-derived CDR1 and CDR2 are SGDLS and YYNGEE. This CDR3 has 14 residues. The CDR3 coding sequence is TGTGCCAGCAGCGTAGTCCCCACCTACAATGAGCAGTTCTTC. The encoded protein is CASSVVPTYNEQFF.

The CDR3 here is CASIRARFQAAYGYTF. The CDR3 nucleotides read TGTGCCAGCATTAGGGCACGGTTTCAAGCGGCCTATGGCTACACCTTC. The chain employs TRBV27 and TRBJ1-2; no clear D gene. This CDR3 is built from 16 residues. Per germline, CDR1 MNHEY and CDR2 SMNVEV (reference sequence). Trimming stripped 7 bases from V and 4 bases from J, with 22 bases between.

This chain joins TRBV20-1 and TRBJ2-5; the match to TRBD2 covers 10 bases. The CDR3 is 15 amino acids. Losses at the gene ends were 4 bases for V and 5 bases for J; bases not matched to a gene: 10. Germline values: CDR1 DFQATT, CDR2 SNEGSKA (reference sequence). The CDR3 reads CSATLAGGVGETQYF. DNA of the CDR3: TGCAGTGCTACATTAGCGGGAGGTGTTGGCGAGACCCAGTACTTC.